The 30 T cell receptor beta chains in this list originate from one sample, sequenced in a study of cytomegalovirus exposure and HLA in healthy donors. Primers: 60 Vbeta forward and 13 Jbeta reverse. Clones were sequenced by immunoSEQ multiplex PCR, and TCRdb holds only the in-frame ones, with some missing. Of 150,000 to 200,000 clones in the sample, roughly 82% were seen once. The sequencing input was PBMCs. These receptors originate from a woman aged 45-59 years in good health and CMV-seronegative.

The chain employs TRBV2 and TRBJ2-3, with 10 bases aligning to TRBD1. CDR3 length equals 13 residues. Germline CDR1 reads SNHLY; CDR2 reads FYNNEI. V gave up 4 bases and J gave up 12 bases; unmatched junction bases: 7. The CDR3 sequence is CASSGTGGSIQYF. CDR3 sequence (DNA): TGTGCCAGCAGTGGGACAGGGGGATCTATCCAGTATTTT.

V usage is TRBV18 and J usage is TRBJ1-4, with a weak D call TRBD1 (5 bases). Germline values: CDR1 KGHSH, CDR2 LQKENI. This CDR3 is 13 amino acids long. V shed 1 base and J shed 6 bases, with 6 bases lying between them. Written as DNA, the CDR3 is TGTGCCAGCTCACCACAAGGGGATGAAAAACTGTTTTTT. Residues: CASSPQGDEKLFF.

CDR3 protein: CASSEHPGQRSSYEQYF. The CDR3 DNA reads TGTGCCAGCAGTGAGCACCCGGGACAGCGGAGCTCCTACGAGCAGTACTTC. V gene TRBV27 combines with J gene TRBJ2-7, with 7 bases identical to TRBD1. The CDR3 contains 17 residues. V trimming: 5 bases; J trimming: 0 bases; junction bases outside the gene matches: 13. Germline V gene data show CDR1 as MNHEY and CDR2 as SMNVEV (reference sequence).

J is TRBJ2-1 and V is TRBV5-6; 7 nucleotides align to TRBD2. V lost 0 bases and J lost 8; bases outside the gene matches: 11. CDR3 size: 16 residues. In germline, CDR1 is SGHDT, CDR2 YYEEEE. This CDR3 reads CASSLAPGGSRYEQFF. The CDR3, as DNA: TGTGCCAGCAGCTTGGCTCCTGGCGGGAGTAGATATGAGCAGTTCTTC.

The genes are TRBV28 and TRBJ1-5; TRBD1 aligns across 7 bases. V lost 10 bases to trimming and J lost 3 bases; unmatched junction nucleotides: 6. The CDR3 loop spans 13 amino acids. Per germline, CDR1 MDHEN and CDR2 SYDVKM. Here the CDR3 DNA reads TGTGCCATGGCAGGGGGACCCAATCAGCCCCAGCATTTT. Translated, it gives CAMAGGPNQPQHF.

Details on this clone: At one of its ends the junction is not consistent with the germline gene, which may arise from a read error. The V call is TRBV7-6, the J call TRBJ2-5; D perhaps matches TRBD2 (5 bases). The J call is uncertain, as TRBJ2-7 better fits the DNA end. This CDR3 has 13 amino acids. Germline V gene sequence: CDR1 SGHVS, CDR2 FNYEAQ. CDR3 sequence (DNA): TGTGCCAGCAGCTCCCGGACTTCCTCCGAGCAGTACTTC. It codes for CASSSRTSSEQYF.

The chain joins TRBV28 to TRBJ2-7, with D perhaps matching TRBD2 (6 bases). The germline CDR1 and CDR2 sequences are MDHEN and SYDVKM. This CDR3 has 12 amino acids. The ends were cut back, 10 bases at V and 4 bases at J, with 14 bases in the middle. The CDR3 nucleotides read TGTGCCACCGCGGGACTCAAATACGAGCAGTACTTC. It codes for CATAGLKYEQYF.

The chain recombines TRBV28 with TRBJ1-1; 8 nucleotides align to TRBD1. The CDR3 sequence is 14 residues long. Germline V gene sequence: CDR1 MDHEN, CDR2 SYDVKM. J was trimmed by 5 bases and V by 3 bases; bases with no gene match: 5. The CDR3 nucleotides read TGTGCCAGCAGTTTCACAGGGGGGGTGACTGAAGCTTTCTTT. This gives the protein CASSFTGGVTEAFF.

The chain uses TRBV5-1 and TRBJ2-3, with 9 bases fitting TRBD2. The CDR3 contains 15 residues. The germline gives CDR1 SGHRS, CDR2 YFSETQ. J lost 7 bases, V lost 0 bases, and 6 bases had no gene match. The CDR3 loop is CASSLGIAGDHTQYF. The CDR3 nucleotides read TGCGCCAGCAGCTTGGGTATAGCGGGAGATCATACGCAGTATTTT.

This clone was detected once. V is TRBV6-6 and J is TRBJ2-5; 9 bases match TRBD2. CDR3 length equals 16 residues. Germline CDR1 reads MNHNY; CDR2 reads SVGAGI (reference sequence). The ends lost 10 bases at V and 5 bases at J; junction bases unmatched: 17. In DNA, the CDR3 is TGTGCCACCGAGGAGCGGCGGGGGGGCTATAGGGAGACCCAGTACTTC. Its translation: CATEERRGGYRETQYF.

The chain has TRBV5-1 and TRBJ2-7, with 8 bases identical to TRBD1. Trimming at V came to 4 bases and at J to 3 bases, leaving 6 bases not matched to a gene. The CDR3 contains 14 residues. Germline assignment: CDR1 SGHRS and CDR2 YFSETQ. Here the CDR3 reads CASSEWTGNYEQYF. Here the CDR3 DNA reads TGCGCCAGCAGCGAATGGACAGGGAACTACGAGCAGTACTTC.

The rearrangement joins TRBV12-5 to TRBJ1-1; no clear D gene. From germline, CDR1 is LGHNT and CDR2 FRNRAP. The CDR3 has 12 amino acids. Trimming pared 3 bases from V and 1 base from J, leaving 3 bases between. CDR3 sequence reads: CASGFKNTEAFF. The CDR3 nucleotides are TGTGCTAGTGGTTTTAAGAACACTGAAGCTTTCTTT.

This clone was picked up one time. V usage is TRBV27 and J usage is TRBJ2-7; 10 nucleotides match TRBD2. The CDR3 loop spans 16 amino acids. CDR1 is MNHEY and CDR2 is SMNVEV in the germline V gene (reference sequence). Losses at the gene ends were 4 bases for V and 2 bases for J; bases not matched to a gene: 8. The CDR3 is CASSSPSGRAPYEQYF. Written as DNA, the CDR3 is TGTGCCAGCAGTTCCCCGAGCGGGAGGGCCCCCTACGAGCAGTACTTC.

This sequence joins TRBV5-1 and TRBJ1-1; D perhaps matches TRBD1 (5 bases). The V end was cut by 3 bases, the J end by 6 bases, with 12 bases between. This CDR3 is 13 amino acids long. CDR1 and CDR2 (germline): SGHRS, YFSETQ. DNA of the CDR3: TGCGCCAGCAGCTCGGACAATTCGCCTGAAGCTTTCTTT. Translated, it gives CASSSDNSPEAFF.

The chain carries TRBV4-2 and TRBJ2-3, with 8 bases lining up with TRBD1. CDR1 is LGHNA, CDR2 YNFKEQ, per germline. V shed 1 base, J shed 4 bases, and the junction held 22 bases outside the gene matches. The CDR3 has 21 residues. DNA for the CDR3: TGTGCCAGCAGCCAAGGTCCTAGGAGACAGGGGACTCTCCGAAGTCCAGATACGCAGTATTTT. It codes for CASSQGPRRQGTLRSPDTQYF.

CDR3 sequence: CASRLAGADSQFF. The CDR3 nucleotides read TGTGCCAGCAGGTTAGCGGGAGCGGATTCGCAGTTCTTC. The rearrangement links TRBV5-4 to TRBJ2-1; 9 bases match TRBD2. CDR1 and CDR2 from the germline V gene are SGHNT and YYREEE (reference sequence). The V segment lost 5 bases and the J segment 12 bases; nucleotides outside the gene matches: 9. The CDR3 contains 13 residues.

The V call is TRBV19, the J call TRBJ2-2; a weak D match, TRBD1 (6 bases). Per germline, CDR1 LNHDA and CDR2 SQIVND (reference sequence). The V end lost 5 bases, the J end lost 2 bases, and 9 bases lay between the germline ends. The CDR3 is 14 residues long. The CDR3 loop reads CASSPQGNTGELFF. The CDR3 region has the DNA TGTGCCAGTAGTCCACAGGGTAACACCGGGGAGCTGTTTTTT.

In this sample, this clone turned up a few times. As DNA, the CDR3 is TGTGCCAGCAGCTCGCGGACAGTCGGGCAAGCTTTCTTT. Its protein product is CASSSRTVGQAFF. The chain uses TRBV7-8 and TRBJ1-1; D may be TRBD1 (6 bases). Germline values: CDR1 SGHVS, CDR2 FQNEAQ. There are 13 residues in the CDR3. V lost 4 bases, J lost 9 bases, and 15 bases lay in between. The full variable domain, its missing parts supplied by reference TRBV7-8 and TRBJ1-1, is GAGVSQSPRYKVAKRGQDVALRCDPISGHVSLFWYQQALGQGPEFLTYFQNEAQLDKSGLPSDRFFAERPEGSVSTLKIQRTQQEDSAVYLCASSSRTVGQAFFGQGTRLTVV.

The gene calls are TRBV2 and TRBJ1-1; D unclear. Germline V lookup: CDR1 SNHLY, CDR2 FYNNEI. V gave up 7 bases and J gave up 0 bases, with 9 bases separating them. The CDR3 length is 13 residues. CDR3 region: CASNGLLNTEAFF. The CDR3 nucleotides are TGTGCCAGCAATGGACTGTTGAACACTGAAGCTTTCTTT.

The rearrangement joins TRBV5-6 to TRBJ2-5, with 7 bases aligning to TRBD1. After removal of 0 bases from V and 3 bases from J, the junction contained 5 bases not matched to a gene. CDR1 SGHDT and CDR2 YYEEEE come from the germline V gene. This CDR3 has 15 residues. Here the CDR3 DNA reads TGTGCCAGCAGCTTGGTAAGGGGGCGGGAAGAGACCCAGTACTTC. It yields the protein CASSLVRGREETQYF.

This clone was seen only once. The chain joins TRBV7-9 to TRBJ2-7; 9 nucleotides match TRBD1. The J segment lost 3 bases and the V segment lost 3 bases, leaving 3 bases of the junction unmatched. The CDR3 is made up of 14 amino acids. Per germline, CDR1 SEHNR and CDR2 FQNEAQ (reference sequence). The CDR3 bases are TGTGCCAGCAGCTTGCCGGACAGGGGCTACGAGCAGTACTTC. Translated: CASSLPDRGYEQYF.

The CDR3 protein is CASSSAGGNYNEQFF. CDR3 DNA: TGCGCCAGCAGCTCGGCGGGTGGCAACTACAATGAGCAGTTCTTC. The rearrangement links TRBV5-1 to TRBJ2-1, with a tentative D call TRBD2 (5 bases). V lost 3 bases, J lost 3 bases, and 13 bases lay in between. Germline-derived CDR1 and CDR2 are SGHRS and YFSETQ. The CDR3 covers 15 residues.

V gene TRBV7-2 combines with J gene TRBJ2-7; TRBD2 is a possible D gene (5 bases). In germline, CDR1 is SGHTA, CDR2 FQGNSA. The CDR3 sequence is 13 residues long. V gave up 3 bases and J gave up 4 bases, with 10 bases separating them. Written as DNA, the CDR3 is TGTGCCAGCAGCTTGAATTTAGCGTACGAGCAGTACTTC. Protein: CASSLNLAYEQYF.

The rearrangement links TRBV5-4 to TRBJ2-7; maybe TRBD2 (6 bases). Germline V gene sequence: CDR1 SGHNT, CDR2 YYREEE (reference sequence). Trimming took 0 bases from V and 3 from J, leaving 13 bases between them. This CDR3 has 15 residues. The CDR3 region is CASSLGAGPLYEQYF. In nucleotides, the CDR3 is TGTGCCAGCAGCTTGGGGGCGGGGCCGCTCTACGAGCAGTACTTC.

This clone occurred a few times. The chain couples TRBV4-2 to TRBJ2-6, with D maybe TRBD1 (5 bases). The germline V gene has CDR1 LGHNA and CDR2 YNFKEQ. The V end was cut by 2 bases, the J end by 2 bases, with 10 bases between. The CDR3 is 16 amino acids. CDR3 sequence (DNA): TGTGCCAGCAGCCAACAGGGCACGGCTGGGGCCAACGTCCTGACTTTC. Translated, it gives CASSQQGTAGANVLTF.

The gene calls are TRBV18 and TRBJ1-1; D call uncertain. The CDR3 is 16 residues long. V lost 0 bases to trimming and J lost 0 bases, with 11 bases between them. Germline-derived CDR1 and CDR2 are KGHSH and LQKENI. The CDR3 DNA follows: TGTGCCAGCTCACCACCAGATACGGAGATGAACACTGAAGCTTTCTTT. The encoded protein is CASSPPDTEMNTEAFF. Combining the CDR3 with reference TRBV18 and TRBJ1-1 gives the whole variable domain NAGVMQNPRHLVRRRGQEARLRCSPMKGHSHVYWYRQLPEEGLKFMVYLQKENIIDESGMPKERFSAEFPKEGPSILRIQQVVRGDSAAYFCASSPPDTEMNTEAFFGQGTRLTVV.

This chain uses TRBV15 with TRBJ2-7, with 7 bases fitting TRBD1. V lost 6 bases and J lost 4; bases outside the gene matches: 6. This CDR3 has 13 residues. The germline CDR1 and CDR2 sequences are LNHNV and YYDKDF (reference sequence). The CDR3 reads CATSVGQRYEQYF. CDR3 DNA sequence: TGTGCCACCAGTGTGGGACAGAGATACGAGCAGTACTTC.

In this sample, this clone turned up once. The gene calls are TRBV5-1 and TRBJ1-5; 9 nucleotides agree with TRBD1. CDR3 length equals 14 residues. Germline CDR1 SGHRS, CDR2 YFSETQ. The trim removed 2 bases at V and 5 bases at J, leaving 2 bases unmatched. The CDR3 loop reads CASSFDRGDQPQHF. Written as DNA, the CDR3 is TGCGCCAGCAGCTTCGACAGGGGGGATCAGCCCCAGCATTTT.

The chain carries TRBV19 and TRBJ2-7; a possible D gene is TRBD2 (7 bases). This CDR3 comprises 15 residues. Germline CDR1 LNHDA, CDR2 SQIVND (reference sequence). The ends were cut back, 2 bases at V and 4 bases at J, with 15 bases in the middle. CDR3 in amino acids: CASSISGSGTYEQYF. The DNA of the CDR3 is TGTGCCAGTAGTATATCCGGCAGCGGGACATACGAGCAGTACTTC.

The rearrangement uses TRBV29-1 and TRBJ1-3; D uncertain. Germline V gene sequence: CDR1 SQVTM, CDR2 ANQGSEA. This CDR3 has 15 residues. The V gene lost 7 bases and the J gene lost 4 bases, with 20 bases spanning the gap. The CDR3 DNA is TGCAGCGCCGCCGGCGGTCCGAGGAGAGGAAACACCATATATTTT. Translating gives CSAAGGPRRGNTIYF.